This is a list of T cell receptor beta chains from one sample in a study of Tregs in tolerant kidney transplant recipients. Using immunoSEQ multiplex PCR, the repertoire was profiled, and TCRdb retains in-frame clones only, with some absent. This table has about 64,000 clones, around 87% appearing once. The sequences come from CD4+ T cells from blood (PBMCs), collected 6 months after the transplant. The receptor source for this set is a human patient who received a combined kidney and bone marrow transplant. Some T cells may possibly be graft donor cells. The CDR3 runs from the conserved cysteine through the conserved F or W. The order of the fields is clone size, D gene, V gene, J gene, CDR3 protein, CDR3 DNA. The D gene is left open where the match is weak. Clone size is shown for a subset of rows, as once, few, many or a class of expanded clone.

.,TRBD2,TRBV4-2,TRBJ2-5,CASSQDGGGAGETQYF,TGTGCCAGCAGCCAAGATGGCGGGGGGGCCGGAGAGACCCAGTACTTC
.,.,TRBV29-1,TRBJ1-2,CSVEKGDGYTF,TGCAGCGTTGAAAAGGGGGATGGCTACACCTTC
.,TRBD2,TRBV9,TRBJ2-1,CASSVLGRASNEQFF,TGTGCCAGCAGCGTCCTCGGGAGGGCTAGCAATGAGCAGTTCTTC
.,TRBD2,TRBV7-9,TRBJ2-7,CASSPGLAGSYEQYF,TGTGCCAGCAGCCCCGGACTAGCGGGCTCCTACGAGCAGTACTTC
.,.,TRBV5-5,TRBJ1-2,CASSLSSGRGNYGYTF,TGTGCCAGCAGCTTGTCCTCAGGTCGTGGGAACTATGGCTACACCTTC
.,.,TRBV6-1,TRBJ1-1,CASSEQQLNTEAFF,TGTGCCAGCAGTGAACAACAGCTGAACACTGAAGCTTTCTTT
once,TRBD1,TRBV7-2,TRBJ2-1,CASSLNRGRTEQFF,TGTGCCAGCAGCTTAAACAGGGGGCGCACTGAGCAGTTCTTC
.,.,TRBV7-6,TRBJ1-6,CASSLVSMYWGGSSYNSPLHF,TGTGCCAGCAGCTTAGTGAGTATGTATTGGGGTGGGAGCTCCTATAATTCACCCCTCCACTTT
.,.,TRBV7-2,TRBJ1-2,CASSLVWDSGYTF,TGTGCCAGCAGCTTAGTTTGGGACTCGGGCTACACCTTC
.,.,TRBV5-1,TRBJ2-3,CASSLSIRPGVDGGDTQYF,TGCGCCAGCAGCTTGAGTATTCGGCCGGGGGTGGACGGTGGGGATACGCAGTATTTT
.,.,TRBV20-1,TRBJ2-1,CSAIRVNEQFF,TGCAGTGCTATCAGGGTCAATGAGCAGTTCTTC
.,TRBD1,TRBV5-1,TRBJ2-2,CATARMGTGGTTGELFF,TGCGCCACCGCACGGATGGGGACAGGGGGAACTACCGGGGAGCTGTTTTTT
.,TRBD1,TRBV6-5,TRBJ1-1,CASSLLNRGLSEAFF,TGTGCCAGCAGCCTTCTCAACAGGGGGCTGTCTGAAGCTTTCTTT
.,.,TRBV6-4,TRBJ1-1,CASSQEENTEAFF,TGTGCCAGCAGTCAGGAGGAGAACACTGAAGCTTTCTTT
.,.,TRBV19,TRBJ1-1,CASSISGRDTEAFF,TGTGCCAGTAGTATTTCAGGGAGGGACACTGAAGCTTTCTTT
.,.,TRBV28,TRBJ1-2,CASSATRVEGYTF,TGTGCCAGCAGCGCGACGCGGGTCGAGGGCTACACCTTC
.,TRBD2,TRBV28,TRBJ2-7,CAWGTRGREQYF,TGTGCCTGGGGGACTAGGGGCCGGGAGCAGTACTTC
.,TRBD2,TRBV7-3,TRBJ2-1,CASRPRGGRARVKFF,TGTGCCAGCAGACCTCGGGGCGGGAGGGCCCGTGTGAAGTTCTTC
.,.,TRBV5-6,TRBJ1-6,CASSNLRQVGGGPNSPLHF,TGTGCCAGCAGCAACTTACGACAGGTGGGGGGGGGTCCGAATTCACCCCTCCACTTT
once,.,TRBV5-1,TRBJ1-2,CASSLDWGGYGYTF,TGCGCCAGCAGCTTGGATTGGGGAGGCTATGGCTACACCTTC
.,TRBD1,TRBV11-2,TRBJ1-2,CASSLGVQGGSPNYGYTF,TGTGCCAGCAGCCTAGGGGTACAGGGGGGGTCCCCAAACTATGGCTACACCTTC
.,.,TRBV4-3,TRBJ1-1,CASSQEVGETTEAFF,TGCGCCAGCAGCCAAGAAGTAGGAGAAACTACTGAAGCTTTCTTT
.,.,TRBV28,TRBJ1-2,CASSLSSGGYTF,TGTGCCAGCAGCCTTTCCTCGGGGGGCTACACCTTC
.,.,TRBV7-9,TRBJ2-1,CASSLAASNEQFF,TGTGCCAGCAGCTTAGCTGCCAGCAATGAGCAGTTCTTC
few,.,TRBV7-9,TRBJ2-5,CASSPRTTGTQETQYF,TGTGCCAGCAGCCCGAGAACTACAGGGACACAAGAGACCCAGTACTTC
few,.,TRBV6-5,TRBJ1-6,CASNPRGAVGSPLHF,TGTGCCAGCAACCCCCGGGGGGCCGTGGGTTCACCCCTCCACTTT
.,.,TRBV11-3,TRBJ2-7,CASSLARTASYEQYF,TGTGCCAGCAGCTTAGCTAGGACTGCGTCCTACGAGCAGTACTTC
.,.,TRBV5-8,TRBJ2-3,CASPTGRGTDTQYF,TGTGCCAGCCCCACCGGGCGGGGCACAGATACGCAGTATTTT
.,TRBD2,TRBV6-5,TRBJ2-7,CASNPGGFLSYEQYF,TGTGCCAGCAATCCCGGGGGGTTTCTATCCTACGAGCAGTACTTC
.,TRBD1,TRBV5-4,TRBJ1-2,CASSLGGRIYGYTF,TGTGCCAGCAGCTTAGGGGGCAGAATCTATGGCTACACCTTC
.,TRBD2,TRBV5-1,TRBJ2-1,CASSSKAGGDNEQFF,TGCGCCAGCAGTTCGAAGGCGGGGGGGGACAATGAGCAGTTCTTC
.,.,TRBV28,TRBJ1-3,CASSRPGVGGNTIYF,TGTGCCAGCAGTCGGCCGGGGGTGGGTGGAAACACCATATATTTT
.,TRBD2,TRBV2,TRBJ2-1,CASNKLAGGKNEQFF,TGTGCCAGCAACAAACTAGCGGGGGGGAAAAATGAGCAGTTCTTC
.,TRBD2,TRBV2,TRBJ2-1,CASSLMGGGAENEQFF,TGTGCCAGCAGTTTAATGGGCGGGGGGGCCGAAAATGAGCAGTTCTTC
.,TRBD1,TRBV7-9,TRBJ1-6,CASSSGQENSPLHF,TGTGCCAGCAGCTCGGGACAGGAAAATTCACCCCTCCACTTT
.,.,TRBV7-2,TRBJ2-3,CASSAPTDTQYF,TGTGCCAGCAGCGCGCCCACAGATACGCAGTATTTT
.,.,TRBV11-2,TRBJ1-2,CASSSPERPGGGGYTF,TGTGCCAGCAGCTCCCCTGAGAGGCCGGGAGGAGGTGGCTACACCTTC
.,TRBD2,TRBV11-1,TRBJ2-7,CASSSGTSGRYEQYF,TGTGCCAGCAGCTCCGGGACTAGCGGGAGGTACGAGCAGTACTTC
.,.,TRBV18,TRBJ2-2,CASSPRGQENTGELFF,TGTGCCAGCTCACCAAGGGGACAAGAAAACACCGGGGAGCTGTTTTTT
once,TRBD1,TRBV30,TRBJ2-7,CAWSPGGTNSYEQYF,TGTGCCTGGAGTCCAGGGGGAACAAACTCCTACGAGCAGTACTTC
.,TRBD2,TRBV30,TRBJ2-7,CAWGAGHYEQYF,TGTGCCTGGGGAGCGGGGCACTACGAGCAGTACTTC
.,TRBD2,TRBV4-1,TRBJ2-5,CASSSSGRTNEETQYF,TGCGCCAGCAGTAGTAGCGGGAGGACCAATGAAGAGACCCAGTACTTC
.,.,TRBV5-1,TRBJ2-2,CASSLRQGELFF,TGCGCCAGCAGCCTACGACAGGGGGAGCTGTTTTTT
.,TRBD1,TRBV9,TRBJ1-5,CASSVGAGGASGNQPQHF,TGTGCCAGCAGCGTAGGTGCAGGGGGCGCATCTGGCAATCAGCCCCAGCATTTT